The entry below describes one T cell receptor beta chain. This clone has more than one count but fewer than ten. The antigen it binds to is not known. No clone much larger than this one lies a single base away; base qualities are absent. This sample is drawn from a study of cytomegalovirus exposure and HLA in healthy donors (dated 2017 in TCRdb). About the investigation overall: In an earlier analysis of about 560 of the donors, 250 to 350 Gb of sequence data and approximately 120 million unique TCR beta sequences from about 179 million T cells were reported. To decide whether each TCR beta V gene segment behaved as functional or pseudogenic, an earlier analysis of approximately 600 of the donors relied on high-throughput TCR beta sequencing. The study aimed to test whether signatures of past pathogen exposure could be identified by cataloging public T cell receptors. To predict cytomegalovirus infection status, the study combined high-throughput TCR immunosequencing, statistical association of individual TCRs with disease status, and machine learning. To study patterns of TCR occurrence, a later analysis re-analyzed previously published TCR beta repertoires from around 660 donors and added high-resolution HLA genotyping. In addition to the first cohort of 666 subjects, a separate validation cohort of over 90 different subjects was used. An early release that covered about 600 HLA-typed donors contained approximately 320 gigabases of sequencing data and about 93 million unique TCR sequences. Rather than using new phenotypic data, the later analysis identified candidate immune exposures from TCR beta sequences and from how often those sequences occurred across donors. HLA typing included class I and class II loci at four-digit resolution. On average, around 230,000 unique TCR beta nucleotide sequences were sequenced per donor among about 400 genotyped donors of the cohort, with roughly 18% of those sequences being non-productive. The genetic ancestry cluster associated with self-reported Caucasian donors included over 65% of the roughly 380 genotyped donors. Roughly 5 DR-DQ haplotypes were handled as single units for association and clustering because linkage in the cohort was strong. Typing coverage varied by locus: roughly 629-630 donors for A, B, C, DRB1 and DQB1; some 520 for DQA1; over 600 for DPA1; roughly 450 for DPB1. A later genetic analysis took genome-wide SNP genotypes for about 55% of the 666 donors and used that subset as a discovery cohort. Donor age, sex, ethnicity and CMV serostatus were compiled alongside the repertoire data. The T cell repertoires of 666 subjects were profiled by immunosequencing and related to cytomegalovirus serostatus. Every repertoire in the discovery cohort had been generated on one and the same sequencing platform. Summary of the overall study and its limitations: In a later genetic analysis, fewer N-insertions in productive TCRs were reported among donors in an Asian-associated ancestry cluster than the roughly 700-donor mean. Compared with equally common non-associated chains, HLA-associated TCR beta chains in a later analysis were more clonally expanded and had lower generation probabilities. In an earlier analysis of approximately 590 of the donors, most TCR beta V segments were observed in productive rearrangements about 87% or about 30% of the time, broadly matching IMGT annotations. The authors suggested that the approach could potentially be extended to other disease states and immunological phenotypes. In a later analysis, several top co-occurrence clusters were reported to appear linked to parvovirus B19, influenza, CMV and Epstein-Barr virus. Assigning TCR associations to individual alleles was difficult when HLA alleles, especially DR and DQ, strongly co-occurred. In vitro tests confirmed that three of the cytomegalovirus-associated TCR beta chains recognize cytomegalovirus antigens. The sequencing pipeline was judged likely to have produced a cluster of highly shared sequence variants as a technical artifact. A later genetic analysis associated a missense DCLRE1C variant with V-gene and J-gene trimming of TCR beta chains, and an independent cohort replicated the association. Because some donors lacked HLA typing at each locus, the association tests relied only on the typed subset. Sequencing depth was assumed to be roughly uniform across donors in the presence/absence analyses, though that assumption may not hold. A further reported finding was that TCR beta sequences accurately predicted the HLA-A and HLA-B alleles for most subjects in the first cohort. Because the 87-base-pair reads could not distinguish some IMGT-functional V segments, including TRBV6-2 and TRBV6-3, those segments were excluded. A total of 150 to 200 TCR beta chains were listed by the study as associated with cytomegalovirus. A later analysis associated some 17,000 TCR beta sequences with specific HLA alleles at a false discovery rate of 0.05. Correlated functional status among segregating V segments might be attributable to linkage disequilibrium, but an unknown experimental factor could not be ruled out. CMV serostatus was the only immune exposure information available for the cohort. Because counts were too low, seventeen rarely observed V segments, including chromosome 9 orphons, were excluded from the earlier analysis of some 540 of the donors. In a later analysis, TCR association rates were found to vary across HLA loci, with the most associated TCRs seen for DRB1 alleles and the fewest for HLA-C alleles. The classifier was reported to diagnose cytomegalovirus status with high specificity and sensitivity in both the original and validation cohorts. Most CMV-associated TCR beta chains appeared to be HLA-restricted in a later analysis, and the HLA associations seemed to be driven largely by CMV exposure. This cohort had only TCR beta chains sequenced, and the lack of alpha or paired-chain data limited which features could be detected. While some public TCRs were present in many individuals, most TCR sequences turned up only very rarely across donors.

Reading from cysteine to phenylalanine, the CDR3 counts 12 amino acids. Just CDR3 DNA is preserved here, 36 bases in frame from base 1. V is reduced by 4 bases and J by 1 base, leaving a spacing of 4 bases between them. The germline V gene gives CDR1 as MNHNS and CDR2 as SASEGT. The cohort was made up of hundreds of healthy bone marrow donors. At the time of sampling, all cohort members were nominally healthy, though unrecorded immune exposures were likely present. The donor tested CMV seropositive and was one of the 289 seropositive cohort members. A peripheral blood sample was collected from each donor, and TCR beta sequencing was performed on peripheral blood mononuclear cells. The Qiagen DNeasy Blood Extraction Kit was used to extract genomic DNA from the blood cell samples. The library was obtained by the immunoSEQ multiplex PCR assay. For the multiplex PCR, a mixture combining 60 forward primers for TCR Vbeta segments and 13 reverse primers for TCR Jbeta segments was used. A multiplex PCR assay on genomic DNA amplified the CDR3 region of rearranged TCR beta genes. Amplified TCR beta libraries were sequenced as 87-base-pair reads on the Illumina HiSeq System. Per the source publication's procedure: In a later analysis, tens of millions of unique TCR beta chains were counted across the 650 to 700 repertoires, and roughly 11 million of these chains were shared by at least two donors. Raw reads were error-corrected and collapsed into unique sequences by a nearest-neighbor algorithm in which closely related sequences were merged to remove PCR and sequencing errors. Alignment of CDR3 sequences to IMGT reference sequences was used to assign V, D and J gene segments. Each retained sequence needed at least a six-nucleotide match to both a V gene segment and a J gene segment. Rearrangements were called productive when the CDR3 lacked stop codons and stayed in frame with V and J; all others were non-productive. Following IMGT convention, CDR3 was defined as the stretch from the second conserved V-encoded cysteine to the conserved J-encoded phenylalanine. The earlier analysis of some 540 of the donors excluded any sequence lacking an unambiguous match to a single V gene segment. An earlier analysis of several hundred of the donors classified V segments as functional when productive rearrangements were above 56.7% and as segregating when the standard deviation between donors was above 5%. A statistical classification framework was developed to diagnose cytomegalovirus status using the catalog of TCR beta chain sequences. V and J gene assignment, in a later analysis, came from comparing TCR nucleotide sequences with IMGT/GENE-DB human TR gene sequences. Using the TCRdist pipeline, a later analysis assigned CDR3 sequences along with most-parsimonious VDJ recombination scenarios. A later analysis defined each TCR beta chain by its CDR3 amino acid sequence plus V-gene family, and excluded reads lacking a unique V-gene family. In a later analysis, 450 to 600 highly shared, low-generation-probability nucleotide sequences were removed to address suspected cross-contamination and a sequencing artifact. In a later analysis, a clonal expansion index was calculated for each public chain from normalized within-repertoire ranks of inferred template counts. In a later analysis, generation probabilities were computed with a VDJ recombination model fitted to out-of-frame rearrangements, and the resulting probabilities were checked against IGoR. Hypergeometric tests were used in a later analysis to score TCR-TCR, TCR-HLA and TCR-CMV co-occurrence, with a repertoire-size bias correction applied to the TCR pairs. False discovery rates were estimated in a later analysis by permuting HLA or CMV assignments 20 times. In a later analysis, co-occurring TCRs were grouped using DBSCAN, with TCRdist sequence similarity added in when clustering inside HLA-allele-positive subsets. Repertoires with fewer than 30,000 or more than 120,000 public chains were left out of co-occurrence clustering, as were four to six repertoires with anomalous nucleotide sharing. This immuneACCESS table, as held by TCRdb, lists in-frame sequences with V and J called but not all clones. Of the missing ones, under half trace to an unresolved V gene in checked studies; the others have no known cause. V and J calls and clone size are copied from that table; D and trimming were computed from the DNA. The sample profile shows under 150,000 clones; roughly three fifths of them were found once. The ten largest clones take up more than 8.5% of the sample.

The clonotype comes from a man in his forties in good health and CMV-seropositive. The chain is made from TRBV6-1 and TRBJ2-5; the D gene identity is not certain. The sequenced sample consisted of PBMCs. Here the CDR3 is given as CASSVSQETQYF. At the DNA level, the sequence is TGTGCCAGCAGTGTTAGCCAAGAGACCCAGTACTTC.